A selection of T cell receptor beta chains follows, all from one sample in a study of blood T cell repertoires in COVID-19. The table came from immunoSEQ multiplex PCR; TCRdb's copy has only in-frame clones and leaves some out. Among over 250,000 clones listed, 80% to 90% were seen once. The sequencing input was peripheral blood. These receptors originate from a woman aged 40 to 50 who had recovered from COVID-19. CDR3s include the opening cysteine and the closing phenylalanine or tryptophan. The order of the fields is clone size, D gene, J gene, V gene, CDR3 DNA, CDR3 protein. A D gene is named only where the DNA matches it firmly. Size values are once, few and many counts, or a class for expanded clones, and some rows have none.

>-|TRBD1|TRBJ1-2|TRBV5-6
TGTGCCAGCAGCTTGGATGCGCCAACAGGGGCCCTATACTATGGCTACACCTTC
CASSLDAPTGALYYGYTF
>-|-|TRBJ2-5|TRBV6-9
TGTGCCAGCAGTTATGCTAGCGCGTACCAAGAGACCCAGTACTTC
CASSYASAYQETQYF
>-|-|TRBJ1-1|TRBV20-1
TGCAGTGCAGAACAGGTCCCTGAAGCTTTCTTT
CSAEQVPEAFF
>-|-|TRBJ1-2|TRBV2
TGTGCCAGCTACAGGGTGAATGGCTACACCTTC
CASYRVNGYTF
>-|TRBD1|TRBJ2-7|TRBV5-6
TGTGCCAGCAGCCTGGGACAGGGGGGTTCCTACGAGCAGTACTTC
CASSLGQGGSYEQYF
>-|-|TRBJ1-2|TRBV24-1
TGTGCCACCCCCTTACTGACAGATTCCTATGGCTACACCTTC
CATPLLTDSYGYTF
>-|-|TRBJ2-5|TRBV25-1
TGTGCCAGCAGTGACCCTCGGGACACTCAAGAGACCCAGTACTTC
CASSDPRDTQETQYF
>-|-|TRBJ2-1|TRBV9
TGTGCCAGCAGCGTAGATGGGGGCACCTACAATGAGCAGTTCTTC
CASSVDGGTYNEQFF
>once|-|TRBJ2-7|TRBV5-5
TGTGCCAGCAGCTGGCGGGGCAGGGGGTACGAGCAGTACTTC
CASSWRGRGYEQYF
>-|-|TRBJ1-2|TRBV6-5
TGTGCCAGCAGTTACTCGACGGGGGGCTCTAACTATGGCTACACCTTC
CASSYSTGGSNYGYTF
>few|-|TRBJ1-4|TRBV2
TGTGCCAGCGACGAGGTCGCAACTAATGAAAAACTGTTTTTT
CASDEVATNEKLFF
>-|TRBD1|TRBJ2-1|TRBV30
TGTGCCTGGAGCCACAGGGGGTCCTACAATGAGCAGTTCTTC
CAWSHRGSYNEQFF
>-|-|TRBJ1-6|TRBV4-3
TGCGCCAGCAGCCAAGTACGGACAGAAAATAATTCACCCCTCCACTTT
CASSQVRTENNSPLHF
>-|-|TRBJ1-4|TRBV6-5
TGTGCCAGCAGTTGGGCCATTAATGAAAAACTGTTTTTT
CASSWAINEKLFF
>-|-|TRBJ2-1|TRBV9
TGTGCCAGCAGCGTAGATCCTAGCCAAAGGGAGCAGTTCTTC
CASSVDPSQREQFF
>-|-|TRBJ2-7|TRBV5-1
TGCGCCAGCAGCTTGGAGGGAGAAAGCCAGTACTTC
CASSLEGESQYF
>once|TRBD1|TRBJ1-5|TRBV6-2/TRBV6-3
TGTGCCAGCAGCCTTTGGGCCGTTGGGACAGGGAAGTCGTTGGGCAATCAGCCCCAGCATTTT
CASSLWAVGTGKSLGNQPQHF
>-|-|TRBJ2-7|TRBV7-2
TGTGCCAGCAGCTTCCAGGTGGGCCAGGGGAACGAGCAGTACTTC
CASSFQVGQGNEQYF
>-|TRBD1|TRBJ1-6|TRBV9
TGTGCCAGCAGTCCCACCGGGGGCCAGGGGGGTTATTCACCCCTCCACTTT
CASSPTGGQGGYSPLHF
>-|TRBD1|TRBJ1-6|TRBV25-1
TGTGCCAGCAGTGAACCCCGACAGGGACTTAGTTCACCCCTCCACTTT
CASSEPRQGLSSPLHF
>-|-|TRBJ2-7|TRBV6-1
TGTGCCAGCAGTGAAGTCCATACCCTATACGAGCAGTACTTC
CASSEVHTLYEQYF
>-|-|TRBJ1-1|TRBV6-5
TGTGCCAGCAGTTACGAGCTGACGGGCACTGAAGCTTTCTTT
CASSYELTGTEAFF